This T cell receptor (beta chain) came from a study of long-term antiretroviral therapy in people with HIV. With survey level as its setting, the immunoSEQ assay was v3.0. Sequencing used immunoSEQ multiplex PCR; TCRdb keeps in-frame clones, though not all of them. The data hold about 20,000 clones, with 90% observed a single time. Per the germline V gene, CDR1 is MNHEY and CDR2 is SVGAGI. This CDR3 has 13 residues. With 6 bases removed from V and 6 bases from J, the gap between germline ends came to 11 bases. The chain is built from TRBV6-5 and TRBJ1-4; tentatively, D is TRBD1 (5 bases). The specimen comprised unsorted PBMCs, sampled about 4.5 years before starting antiretroviral therapy. This TCR was sampled from a woman in her thirties with HIV. Here the CDR3 DNA reads TGTGCCAGCAGGAGGGGCTGGGATGAAAAACTGTTTTTT. It translates to CASRRGWDEKLFF.